This section outlines one TCR beta chain sequence together with its context. Its antigen remains unidentified. Base qualities are not provided; no much larger clone lies one nucleotide away. The data were obtained in a study of T cell repertoires in cytomegalovirus infection (dated by TCRdb to between 2019 and 2020). Describing the broader study: Donor HLA type was relevant to the analysis, as public TCR beta signatures indicated carriage of CMV infection together with the matching HLA type.

The sequencer was an Illumina HiSeq 1500. Using fastp trimming at Q25 and MiXCR clonotype assembly, TCRdb reanalyzed the public sequencing data and kept in-frame beta chains. Duplicate CDR3 protein sequences are folded into a single record with the most common DNA and genes. The sample records approximately 260,000 distinct CDR3 sequences, over 15% of which are singletons. The top ten constitute approximately 51% of the sample. CDR1 SGHVS and CDR2 FQNEAQ are derived from the germline V gene. From its cysteine to its phenylalanine, the CDR3 spans 16 amino acids. Only the CDR3 DNA is retained, 48 bases long and in frame from the first base. At the junction V is shortened by 5 bases and J by 7 bases; bases outside the gene matches: 16. Study-wide conclusions, independent of this receptor: The ex vivo response was dominated by HLA-C-restricted CMV-specific TCR beta clonotypes, which also provided the single most frequent clonotype in two of eight donors. In both this cohort and an independent roughly 350-donor cohort, the cumulative frequency of public TCR beta family members distinguished carriers of CMV infection plus the relevant HLA type.

Recombination connected TRBV7-8 to TRBJ1-2, with 7 bases in between that match TRBD1. The source material was CD8+ T cells from PBMCs. The receptor's source is a human donor in good health (CMV status not recorded). Some clones in this sample may be carry-over from other donors' samples. Here is the DNA: TGTGCCAGCAGCCCGTCCCTTCTCGGGCAGGGGGTTGGCTACACCTTC. It translates as CASSPSLLGQGVGYTF.